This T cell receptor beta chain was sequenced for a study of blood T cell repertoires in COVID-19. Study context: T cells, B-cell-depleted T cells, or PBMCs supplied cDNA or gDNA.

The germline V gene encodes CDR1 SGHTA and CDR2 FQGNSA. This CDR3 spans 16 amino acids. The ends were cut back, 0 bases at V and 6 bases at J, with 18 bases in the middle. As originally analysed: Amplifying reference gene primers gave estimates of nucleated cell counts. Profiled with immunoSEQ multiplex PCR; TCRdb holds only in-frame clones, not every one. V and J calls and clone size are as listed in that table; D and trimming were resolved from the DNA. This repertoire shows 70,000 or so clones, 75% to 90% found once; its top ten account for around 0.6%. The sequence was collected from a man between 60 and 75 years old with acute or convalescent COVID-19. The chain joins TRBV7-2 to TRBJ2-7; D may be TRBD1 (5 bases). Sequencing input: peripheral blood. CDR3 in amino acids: CASSLALVGLVGEQYF. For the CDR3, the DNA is TGTGCCAGCAGCTTAGCGTTGGTGGGGCTAGTGGGCGAGCAGTACTTC.